This passage covers 13 T cell receptor beta chains from one sample sequenced in a study of T cells in Graves' hyperthyroidism and ophthalmopathy. TCR beta CDR3 sequences were amplified from RNA transcripts. The HTBI primer set drove a first-round RT-PCR of the TCR CDR3. Each CDR3 protein gets one entry after TCRdb re-called the multiplex PCR reads with MiXCR. The sample has 450,000 to 700,000 distinct CDR3 sequences; about 43% are singletons. Sequences were obtained from peripheral blood or thyroid tissue (not recorded which). Source of these receptors: a woman aged 18-30 years with Graves' hyperthyroidism.

This clonotype was found many times. V gene TRBV5-4 combines with J gene TRBJ1-4; weak D call: TRBD1 (6 bases). In germline, CDR1 is SGHNT, CDR2 YYREEE (reference sequence). The CDR3 runs to 17 residues. Trimming took 0 bases from V and 2 from J, leaving 14 bases between them. The CDR3 sequence: CASSLGTAISTNEKLFF. CDR3 DNA sequence: TGTGCCAGCAGCTTGGGGACAGCAATTTCGACTAATGAAAAACTGTTTTTT.

CDR3 residues: CASSAGYGEQYF. In DNA form, the CDR3 reads TGTGCCAGCAGTGCAGGGTACGGCGAGCAGTACTTC. The chain has TRBV2 and TRBJ2-7; D is perhaps TRBD1 (5 bases). CDR3 length: 12 residues. The germline V gene encodes CDR1 SNHLY and CDR2 FYNNEI. V gave up 4 bases and J gave up 6 bases, with 10 bases separating them.

This rearrangement joins TRBV2 to TRBJ2-6, with 12 bases that match TRBD2. The V and J ends lost 1 base and 2 bases, in that order; junction bases with no gene match: 9. The germline CDR1 and CDR2 sequences are SNHLY and FYNNEI. This CDR3 comprises 20 residues. The DNA of the CDR3 is TGTGCCAGCAGTGAAGTGACTAGCGGGAGCCCAAAAGCTGGGGCCAACGTCCTGACTTTC. This gives the protein CASSEVTSGSPKAGANVLTF.

This clonotype was observed a few times. The rearrangement links TRBV5-5 to TRBJ1-3; weak D call: TRBD1 (6 bases). V lost 2 bases and J lost 4, with 22 bases in between. Germline assignment: CDR1 SGHKS and CDR2 YYEKEE (reference sequence). CDR3 length equals 18 residues. DNA of the CDR3: TGTGCCAGCAGCTTAGGGGGGCCTACAGGGCCCGTCGGAAACACCATATATTTT. Its translation is CASSLGGPTGPVGNTIYF.

For this clonotype: One base away lies a much larger clone, so this may be a sequencing read error. This chain uses TRBV5-4 with TRBJ2-5; maybe TRBD2 (7 bases). The CDR3 totals 19 residues. Germline V gives CDR1 SGHNT, CDR2 YYREEE (reference sequence). In DNA, the CDR3 is TGCGCCAGCAGCCCCCGTCAAACCCGGGGGGCATTGGAGCAAGAGACCCAGTACTTC. It is translated as CASSPRQTRGALEQETQYF. Full variable domain (outside the CDR3, taken from reference TRBV5-4 and TRBJ2-5): ETGVTQSPTHLIKTRGQQVTLRCSSQSGHNTVSWYQQALGQGPQFIFQYYREEENGRGNFPPRFSGLQFPNYSSELNVNALELDDSALYLCASSPRQTRGALEQETQYFGPGTRLLVL.

The chain links TRBV12-5 to TRBJ1-1; D perhaps matches TRBD1 (5 bases). The germline V gene encodes CDR1 LGHNT and CDR2 FRNRAP. V lost 6 bases and J 3 bases, leaving 8 bases between the germline ends. The CDR3 sequence is 12 residues long. The CDR3 here is CASGGRDTEAFF. The CDR3 nucleotides are TGTGCTAGTGGGGGGCGCGACACTGAAGCTTTCTTT.

This clonotype was detected many times. The V and J genes are TRBV7-9 and TRBJ1-1, with D possibly matching TRBD1 (6 bases). Trimming shortened V by 1 base and J by 6 bases, and 9 bases separated the two germline ends. CDR1 SEHNR and CDR2 FQNEAQ come from the germline V gene (reference sequence). There are 13 residues in the CDR3. CDR3 nucleotide sequence: TGTGCCAGCAGCTTAGACAGGGTACCTGAAGCTTTCTTT. This translates into CASSLDRVPEAFF.

The J gene is TRBJ2-2, the V gene TRBV2, with 11 bases matching TRBD1. V lost 6 bases to trimming and J lost 7 bases; unmatched junction nucleotides: 13. Germline V gene lookup returns CDR1 SNHLY and CDR2 FYNNEI. This CDR3 has 17 amino acids. The chain's CDR3 is CASRGTGGVFGGGELFF. The CDR3 DNA follows: TGTGCCAGCAGGGGGACAGGGGGAGTGTTCGGTGGCGGGGAGCTGTTTTTT.

The gene calls are TRBV29-1 and TRBJ1-1; D is possibly TRBD1 (5 bases). The CDR3 covers 13 residues. Trimming removed 8 bases at V and 1 base at J, with 14 bases between. The germline V gene has CDR1 SQVTM and CDR2 ANQGSEA. The CDR3 DNA sequence: TGCAGCTTGGTCGGGGCTGAGAACACTGAAGCTTTCTTT. It codes for CSLVGAENTEAFF.

The chain carries TRBV29-1 and TRBJ2-5, with D possibly TRBD2 on 6 matching bases. This CDR3 has 10 residues. Germline CDR1 is SQVTM and CDR2 is ANQGSEA. CDR3 in DNA: TGCACCGATAGCGGAGAGACCCAGTACTTC. It specifies CTDSGETQYF.

Turning to this clonotype: This may arise from a read error, as a much more abundant clone is one base away. The CDR3 end shows no conserved phenylalanine or tryptophan, and so a read error is likely. The chain couples TRBV20-1 to TRBJ2-7; 8 bases fit TRBD2. Germline values: CDR1 DFQATT, CDR2 SNEGSKA (reference sequence). The CDR3 is made up of 10 amino acids. Trimming at V came to 5 bases and at J to 9 bases, leaving 3 bases not matched to a gene. The CDR3 sequence: CSAVAGGQYC. CDR3 nucleotide sequence: TGCAGTGCTGTCGCGGGGGGGCAGTACTGC.

This clonotype was recorded at least ten times. A much larger clone differs from this one at a single base, so this may be a read error. V is TRBV7-2 and J is TRBJ1-4, with D unresolved. CDR3 size: 13 residues. Germline values: CDR1 SGHTA, CDR2 FQGNSA. V was trimmed by 2 bases and J by 8 bases, leaving 9 bases between them. The CDR3, as DNA: TGTACCAGCAGCTTATCAGGAAGAGAAAAACTGTTTTTT. This translates into CTSSLSGREKLFF.

This clonotype was detected ten times or more. The rearrangement joins TRBV5-1 to TRBJ1-4; 9 bases map to TRBD1. The germline V gene has CDR1 SGHRS and CDR2 YFSETQ. The CDR3 covers 14 residues. V was pared by 0 bases and J by 8 bases, with 2 bases of the junction left unmatched. CDR3 loop: CASSLGQGVEKLFF. Written as DNA, the CDR3 is TGCGCCAGCAGCTTGGGACAGGGGGTAGAAAAACTGTTTTTT.